This T cell receptor beta chain was obtained from a study of shared T cell receptors in the human thymus. The ends were cut back, 3 bases at V and 0 bases at J, with 16 bases in the middle. The CDR3 is 17 amino acids. CDR1 is SGHAT and CDR2 is FQNNGV in the germline V gene. Profiled with immunoSEQ multiplex PCR; TCRdb holds only in-frame clones, not every one. The data show some 700,000 clones, roughly 90% seen once. These data were also reused for a study on human thymus T cells. That study adds: Thymic and blood repertoires appeared to display a bias in their usage of V and J genes.

The TCR comes from a boy younger than two with a congenital heart defect. The sample taken for sequencing was thymocytes. The chain has TRBV11-2 and TRBJ2-3; perhaps TRBD1 as D (5 bases). The CDR3 nucleotides read TGTGCCAGCAGCTTTGGCAGGGCACCACCTAGCACAGATACGCAGTATTTT. Its translation is CASSFGRAPPSTDTQYF.